The entry that follows covers one T cell receptor beta chain sequence. In this sample, this clonotype turned up many times. Its specific antigen is unknown. Per-base qualities were not stored, and no clone one base away is much larger. These data originate in a study of T cells in Graves' hyperthyroidism and ophthalmopathy (dated by TCRdb to 2018 to 2020). Looking at the study overall: Peripheral blood samples were taken at the time of initial diagnosis, prior to any treatment. Prospective prediction of ophthalmopathy was tested in an independent validation cohort consisting of 18 to 20 hyperthyroidism patients and approximately 16 patients who later progressed to ophthalmopathy. To identify TCR V-J signatures that set the groups apart, the researchers used a discovery cohort of 90 to 100 patients, made up of fewer than 50 with Graves' ophthalmopathy and around 58 with stable Graves' hyperthyroidism. Once sampling was done, hyperthyroidism patients were given methimazole at a starting dose of 30 mg daily, whereas ophthalmopathy patients were given high-dose intravenous methylprednisolone. The roughly 100 discovery patients were randomly divided into training and test sets at a 7:3 ratio. Thyroid tissue and blood T-cell repertoires from six Graves' hyperthyroidism patients were also compared in the study. According to the paper, TCR Vbeta CDR3 sequencing was carried out on approximately 140 peripheral blood samples, which came from about 45 ophthalmopathy, under 85 hyperthyroidism and roughly 17 progressor patients. Study-wide conclusions, independent of this receptor: Sample size was not statistically predetermined, and investigators were not blinded to group allocation. Blood samples also contained most of the expanded thyroid clonotypes (frequency above 0.001), which suggests that blood repertoires may reflect thyroid immune responses. In validation, the model predicted progression to ophthalmopathy with around 71% sensitivity and 72.22% specificity, a median of roughly seven months before onset. A model built on a 13 V-J signature distinguished ophthalmopathy from stable hyperthyroidism, reaching around 88% sensitivity and around 81% specificity in cross-validation and 80%/75% in testing.

Stable Graves' hyperthyroidism was defined as the absence of progression to ophthalmopathy over 18 months of follow-up. Hyperthyroidism patients were newly diagnosed, with disease duration under 2 months, and aged 18 to 65 years. Any patient with an uncontrolled infection, another autoimmune disease, pregnancy or lactation was excluded. Diagnoses were established on the basis of clinical symptoms, serum thyroxine and TRAb, thyroid ultrasound, and orbital computed tomography. PBMCs were isolated from around 10 ml of fresh peripheral blood by Ficoll-Paque density gradient centrifugation. Total RNA was extracted with Trizol reagent, and quality was checked on an Agilent 2100 Bioanalyzer. TCR beta CDR3 regions were amplified from RNA transcripts. For the first round of RT-PCR on the TCR CDR3, the HTBI primer set was used together with the Qiagen OneStep RT-PCR kit. Libraries were constructed in a second round of multiplex PCR, after which size selection and purification were carried out. Paired-end sequencing of the libraries was performed with 100 bp reads on an Illumina HiSeq2000. The paper's processing steps were these. SOAPnuke was used to process the raw data, removing reads that contained adapters or uncalled bases, had a mean Phred below 15, or lacked an exact match to the constant primer or identifier. COPE v1.2.5 was used to merge the high-quality paired reads, and each unique nucleotide sequence was defined as a clonotype. Clonotypes were aligned to IMGT TRBV, TRBD and TRBJ reference segments using MiTCR v1.1. The analysis was restricted to V-J combinations with a frequency above 0.0001, which together covered over 99% of the repertoires. A TCS score was defined as the ratio between F50 (clonal expansion) and ExV (chaos), using BLOSUM62-based TCRdist between CDR3 peptides within each V-J. Welch's t-statistics and random forest reduced roughly 500 V-J features to roughly 13, which were used in a naive Bayes classifier (R e1071). The public reads were reprocessed in TCRdb via fastp at Q25 and MiXCR, keeping in-frame beta chains. Identical CDR3 protein sequences are pooled into one entry, listed with their most common genes and DNA. None of the V and J calls come from the authors' own analysis; TCRdb made them. Within this sample are around 420,000 distinct CDR3 sequences, with about 15% of them counted one time only. Of the sample, 13% to 15% falls within the top ten clones.

From a lookup of the germline V gene, CDR1 and CDR2 are SNHLY and FYNNEI. V lost 3 bases and J lost 4 bases; the stretch between them is 9 bases long. Including cysteine and phenylalanine, the CDR3 has 13 amino acids. Just CDR3 DNA is preserved here, 39 bases in frame from base 1. Recombination linked TRBV2 to TRBJ1-1, with the D gene too uncertain to name. The clonotype was recovered from a woman aged 18-29 years with Graves' hyperthyroidism. Sequences were obtained from blood. In nucleotide form, the sequence is TGTGCCAGCAGTGATACCGAGGGCACTGAAGCTTTCTTT. Its translation is CASSDTEGTEAFF.